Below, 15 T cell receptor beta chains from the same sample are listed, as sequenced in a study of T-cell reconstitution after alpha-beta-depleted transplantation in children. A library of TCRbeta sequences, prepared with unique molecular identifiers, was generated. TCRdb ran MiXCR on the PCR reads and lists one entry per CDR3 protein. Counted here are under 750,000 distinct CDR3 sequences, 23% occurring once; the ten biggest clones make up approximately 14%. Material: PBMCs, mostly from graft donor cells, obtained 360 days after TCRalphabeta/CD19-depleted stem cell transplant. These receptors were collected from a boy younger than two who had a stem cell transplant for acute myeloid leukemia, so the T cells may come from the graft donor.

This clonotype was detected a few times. This CDR3 is CASSYGPRSPLHF. DNA of the CDR3: TGTGCCAGCAGTTACGGGCCTAGGTCACCCCTCCACTTT. The J gene is TRBJ1-6, the V gene TRBV6-6, with D unresolved. Germline lookup yields CDR1 MNHNY and CDR2 SVGAGI (reference sequence). The CDR3 runs 13 residues. Trimming removed 2 bases from V and 10 bases from J, with 9 bases in between.

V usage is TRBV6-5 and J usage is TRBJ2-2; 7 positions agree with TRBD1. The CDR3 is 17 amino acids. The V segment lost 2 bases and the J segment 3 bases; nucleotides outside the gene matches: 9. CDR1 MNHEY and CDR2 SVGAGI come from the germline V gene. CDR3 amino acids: CASSYETGSLHTGELFF. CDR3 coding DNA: TGTGCCAGCAGTTACGAGACAGGGTCGCTGCACACCGGGGAGCTGTTTTTT.

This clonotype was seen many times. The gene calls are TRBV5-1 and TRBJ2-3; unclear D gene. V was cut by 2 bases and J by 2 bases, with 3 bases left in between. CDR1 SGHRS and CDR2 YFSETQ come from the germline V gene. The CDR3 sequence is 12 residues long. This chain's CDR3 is CASSFHTDTQYF. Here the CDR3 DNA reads TGCGCCAGCAGCTTCCACACAGATACGCAGTATTTT. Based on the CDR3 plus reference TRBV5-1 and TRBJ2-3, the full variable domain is KAGVTQTPRYLIKTRGQQVTLSCSPISGHRSVSWYQQTPGQGLQFLFEYFSETQRNKGNFPGRFSGRQFSNSRSEMNVSTLELGDSALYLCASSFHTDTQYFGPGTRLTVL.

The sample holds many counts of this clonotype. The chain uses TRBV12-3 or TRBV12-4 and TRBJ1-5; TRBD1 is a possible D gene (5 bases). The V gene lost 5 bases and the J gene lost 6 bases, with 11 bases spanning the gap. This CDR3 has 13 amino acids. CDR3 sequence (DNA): TGTGCCAGCAGTAAGTCAGGGTTTCAGCCCCAGCATTTT. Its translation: CASSKSGFQPQHF.

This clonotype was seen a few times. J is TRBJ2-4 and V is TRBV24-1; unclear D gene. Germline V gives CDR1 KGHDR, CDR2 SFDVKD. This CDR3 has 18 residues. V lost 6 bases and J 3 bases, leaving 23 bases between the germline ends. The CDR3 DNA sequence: TGTGCCACCAGTTACTACAACACCGAACAGCACTACAAAAACATTCAGTACTTC. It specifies CATSYYNTEQHYKNIQYF.

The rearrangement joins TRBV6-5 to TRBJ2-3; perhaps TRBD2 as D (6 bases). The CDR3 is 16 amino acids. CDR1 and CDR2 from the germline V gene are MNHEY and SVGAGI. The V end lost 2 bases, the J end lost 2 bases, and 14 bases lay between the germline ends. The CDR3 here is CASSYKKGLPTDTQYF. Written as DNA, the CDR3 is TGTGCCAGCAGTTACAAAAAAGGACTACCCACAGATACGCAGTATTTT.

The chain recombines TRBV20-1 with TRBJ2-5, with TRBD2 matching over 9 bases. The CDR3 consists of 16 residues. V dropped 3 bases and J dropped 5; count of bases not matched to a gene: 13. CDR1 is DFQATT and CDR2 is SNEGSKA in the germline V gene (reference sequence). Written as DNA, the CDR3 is TGCAGTGCTAGTCCTAGCGGGGTCCCGGGAGGGGAGACCCAGTACTTC. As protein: CSASPSGVPGGETQYF.

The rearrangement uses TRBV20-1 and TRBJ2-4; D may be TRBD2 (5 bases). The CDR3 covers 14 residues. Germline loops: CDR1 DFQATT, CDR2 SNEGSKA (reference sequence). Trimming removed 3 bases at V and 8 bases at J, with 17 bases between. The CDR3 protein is CSASYPSRRHIQYF. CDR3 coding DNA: TGCAGTGCTAGCTATCCTTCCAGGAGGCACATTCAGTACTTC.

This CDR3 is CASSLGDRVYTEAFF. CDR3 sequence (DNA): TGTGCCAGCAGTTTAGGGGACAGGGTGTACACTGAAGCTTTCTTT. The chain couples TRBV12-3 or TRBV12-4 to TRBJ1-1, with TRBD1 matching 9 bases. V gave up 1 base and J gave up 3 bases; unmatched junction bases: 3. The CDR3 is made up of 15 amino acids.

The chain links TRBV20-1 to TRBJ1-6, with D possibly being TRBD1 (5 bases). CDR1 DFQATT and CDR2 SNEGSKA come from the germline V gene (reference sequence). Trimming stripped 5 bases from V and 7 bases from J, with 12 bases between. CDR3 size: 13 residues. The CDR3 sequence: CSAYLGGNSPLHF. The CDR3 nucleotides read TGCAGTGCTTATTTGGGGGGGAATTCACCCCTCCACTTT.

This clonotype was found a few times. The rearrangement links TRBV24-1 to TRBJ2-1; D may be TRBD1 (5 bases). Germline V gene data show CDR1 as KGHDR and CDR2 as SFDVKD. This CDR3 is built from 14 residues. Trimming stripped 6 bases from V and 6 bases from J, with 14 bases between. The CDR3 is CATSSRQGSNEQFF. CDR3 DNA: TGTGCCACCAGTTCCCGGCAGGGCAGCAATGAGCAGTTCTTC.

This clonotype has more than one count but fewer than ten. The CDR3 protein is CGGYDRVRSEAFF. The CDR3, as DNA: TGCGGGGGGTATGACAGGGTGAGGTCTGAAGCTTTCTTT. V and J are TRBV20-1 and TRBJ1-1; 7 bases line up with TRBD1. Germline-derived CDR1 and CDR2 are DFQATT and SNEGSKA (reference sequence). The CDR3 runs to 13 residues.

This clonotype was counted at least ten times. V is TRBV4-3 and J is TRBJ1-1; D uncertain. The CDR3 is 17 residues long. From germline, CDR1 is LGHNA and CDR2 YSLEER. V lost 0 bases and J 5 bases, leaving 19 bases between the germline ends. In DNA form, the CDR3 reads TGCGCCAGCAGCCAAGAACGTAATCTTGAGTTCGGGACTGAAGCTTTCTTT. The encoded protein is CASSQERNLEFGTEAFF.

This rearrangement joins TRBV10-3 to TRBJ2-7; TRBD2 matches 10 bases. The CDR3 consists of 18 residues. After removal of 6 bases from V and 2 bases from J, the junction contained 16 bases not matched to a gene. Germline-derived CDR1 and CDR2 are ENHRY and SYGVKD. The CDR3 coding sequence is TGTGCCATCAGACGGGCAGGACAGCGGGGGGGCCGGACCTACGAGCAGTACGTC. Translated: CAIRRAGQRGGRTYEQYV.

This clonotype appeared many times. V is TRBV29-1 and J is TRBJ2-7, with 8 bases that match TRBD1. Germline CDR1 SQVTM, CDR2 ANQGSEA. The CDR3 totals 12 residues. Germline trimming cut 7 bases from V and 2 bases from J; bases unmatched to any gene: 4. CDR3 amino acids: CSALGQAYEQYF. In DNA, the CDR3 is TGCAGCGCCCTGGGACAGGCCTACGAGCAGTACTTC.